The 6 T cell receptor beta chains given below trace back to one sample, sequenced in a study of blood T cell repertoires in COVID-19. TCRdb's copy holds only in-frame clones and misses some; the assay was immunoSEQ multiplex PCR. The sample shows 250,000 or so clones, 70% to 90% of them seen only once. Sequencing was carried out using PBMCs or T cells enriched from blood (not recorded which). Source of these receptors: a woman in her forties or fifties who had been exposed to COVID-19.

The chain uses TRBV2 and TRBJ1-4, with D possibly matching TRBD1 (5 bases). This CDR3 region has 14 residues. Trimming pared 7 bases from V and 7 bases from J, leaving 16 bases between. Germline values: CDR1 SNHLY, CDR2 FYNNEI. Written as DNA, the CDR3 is TGTGCCAGCACCCAGCCCCGCCAGGGTGAAAAACTGTTTTTT. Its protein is CASTQPRQGEKLFF.

In DNA form, the CDR3 reads TGTGCCAGCCTCCGGGCCGGGGAGCTGTTTTTT. It encodes CASLRAGELFF. The rearrangement links TRBV10-3 to TRBJ2-2; no definite D call. Germline V gene sequence: CDR1 ENHRY, CDR2 SYGVKD. The CDR3 spans 11 residues. Trimming left V 10 bases short and J 6 bases short, with 9 bases between.

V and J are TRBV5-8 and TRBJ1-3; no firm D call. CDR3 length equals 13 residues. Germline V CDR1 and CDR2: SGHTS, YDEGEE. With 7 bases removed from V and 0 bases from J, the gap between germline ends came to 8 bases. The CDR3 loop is CASLTASGNTIYF. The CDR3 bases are TGTGCCAGCCTCACAGCCTCTGGAAACACCATATATTTT.

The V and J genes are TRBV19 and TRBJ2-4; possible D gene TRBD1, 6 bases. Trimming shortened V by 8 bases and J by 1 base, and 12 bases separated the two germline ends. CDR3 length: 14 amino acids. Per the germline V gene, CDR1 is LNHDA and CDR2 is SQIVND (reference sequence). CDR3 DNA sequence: TGTGCCAGTGGACCCCAGGGGGCCAAAAACATTCAGTACTTC. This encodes CASGPQGAKNIQYF.

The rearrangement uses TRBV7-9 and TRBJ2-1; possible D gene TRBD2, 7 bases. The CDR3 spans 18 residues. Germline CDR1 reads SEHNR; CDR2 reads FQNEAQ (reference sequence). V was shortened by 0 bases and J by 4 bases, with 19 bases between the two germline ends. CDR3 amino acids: CASSLAHISGGSYNEQFF. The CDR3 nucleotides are TGTGCCAGCAGCTTAGCGCATATTTCGGGGGGCTCTTACAATGAGCAGTTCTTC.

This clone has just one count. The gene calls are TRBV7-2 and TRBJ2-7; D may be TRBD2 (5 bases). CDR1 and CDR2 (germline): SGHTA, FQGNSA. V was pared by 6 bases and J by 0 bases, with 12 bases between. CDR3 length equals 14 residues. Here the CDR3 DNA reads TGTGCCAGCAGTTGGACTTCCAGCTCCTACGAGCAGTACTTC. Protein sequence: CASSWTSSSYEQYF.